This T cell receptor beta chain was captured in a study of T cells in Graves' hyperthyroidism and ophthalmopathy (dated by TCRdb to the late 2010s). A note on the overall study: Peripheral blood samples were taken at the time of initial diagnosis, prior to any treatment. A discovery cohort of about 96 patients, about 40 with Graves' ophthalmopathy and approximately 60 with stable Graves' hyperthyroidism, was used to find distinguishing TCR V-J signatures. Prospective prediction of ophthalmopathy was tested in an independent validation cohort of some 19 hyperthyroidism patients and approximately 17 patients who later progressed to ophthalmopathy. The 75 to 100 discovery patients were randomly split 7:3 into training and test sets. The study also compared thyroid tissue and blood T-cell repertoires from roughly 6 Graves' hyperthyroidism patients. Once sampling was done, hyperthyroidism patients were given methimazole at a starting dose of 30 mg daily, whereas ophthalmopathy patients were given high-dose intravenous methylprednisolone. The paper describes TCR Vbeta CDR3 sequencing of roughly 130 peripheral blood samples, made up of 40 to 45 ophthalmopathy patients, 70 to 75 hyperthyroidism patients and 17 progressor patients.

General study outcomes and caveats: Blood samples also contained most of the expanded thyroid clonotypes (frequency above 0.001), which suggests that blood repertoires may reflect thyroid immune responses. In validation, the model predicted progression to ophthalmopathy with 55% to 71% sensitivity and approximately 74% specificity, a median of about six months before onset. Ophthalmopathy was separated from stable hyperthyroidism by a 13 V-J signature model, with 85% to 90% sensitivity and about 81% specificity obtained in cross-validation and 80%/75% obtained in testing. No statistical method was used to set the sample size in advance, and investigators knew the group allocation.

Graves' hyperthyroidism was defined as stable when no progression to ophthalmopathy occurred over 18 months of follow-up. Hyperthyroidism patients were newly diagnosed, had a disease duration of under 2 months, and were aged 18 to 65 years. Exclusion was applied to patients with uncontrolled infections, other autoimmune diseases, pregnancy or lactation. Diagnoses relied on clinical symptoms, serum thyroxine and TRAb, thyroid ultrasound and orbital computed tomography. PBMCs were isolated from 10 ml of fresh peripheral blood by Ficoll-Paque density gradient centrifugation. Total RNA was extracted using Trizol reagent, and RNA quality was assessed on an Agilent 2100 Bioanalyzer. TCR beta CDR3 regions were amplified from RNA transcripts. The first round of RT-PCR for the TCR CDR3 was performed with the HTBI primer set and the Qiagen OneStep RT-PCR kit. The libraries were constructed in a second round of multiplex PCR and then size-selected and purified. Paired-end sequencing of the libraries was performed with 100 bp reads on an Illumina HiSeq2000. The authors processed their data as follows. SOAPnuke was used to process the raw data, removing reads that contained adapters or uncalled bases, had a mean Phred below 15, or lacked an exact match to the constant primer or identifier. High-quality paired reads were merged with COPE v1.2.5, and unique nucleotide sequences were defined as clonotypes. MiTCR v1.1 was used to align clonotypes to the IMGT TRBV, TRBD and TRBJ reference segments. Analysis was restricted to V-J combinations with a frequency above 0.0001, which covered approximately 99% of repertoires. A TCS score was defined as the ratio of F50 (clonal expansion) to E x V (chaos), with BLOSUM62-based TCRdist applied between CDR3 peptides within each V-J. Welch's t-statistics and random forest reduced just over 500 V-J features to 10 to 15, which were used in a naive Bayes classifier (R e1071). Using fastp at Q25 and MiXCR, TCRdb reprocessed the public reads and kept productive beta chains. Merged by CDR3 protein, the rows form single entries marked with the most common genes and DNA. The V and J calls here are based on TCRdb, not the publication. The sample table shows hundreds of thousands of distinct CDR3 sequences, and 14% are seen once. The leading ten clones occupy about a tenth of the sample.

At least ten counts were recorded for this clonotype. Its binding antigen is unknown. Base qualities are not recorded, but no much larger clone differs from it by a single base. CDR1 and CDR2, looked up from the germline V gene (reference sequence), are SEHNR and FQNEAQ. V is pared back by 4 bases and J by 3 bases, with 10 bases lying between the germline termini. The CDR3 numbers 13 residues from cysteine through phenylalanine. The only DNA kept is the CDR3, 39 bases in frame from the first base. The chain links TRBV7-9 with TRBJ2-7; the D gene could be either TRBD1 or TRBD2, each agreeing at 5 bases. Sequences were obtained from blood. The TCR originated in a woman under 30 with Graves' hyperthyroidism. The DNA reads as follows: TGTGCCAGCAGCTGGGACGCCTACTACGAGCAGTACTTC. Its protein reads: CASSWDAYYEQYF.